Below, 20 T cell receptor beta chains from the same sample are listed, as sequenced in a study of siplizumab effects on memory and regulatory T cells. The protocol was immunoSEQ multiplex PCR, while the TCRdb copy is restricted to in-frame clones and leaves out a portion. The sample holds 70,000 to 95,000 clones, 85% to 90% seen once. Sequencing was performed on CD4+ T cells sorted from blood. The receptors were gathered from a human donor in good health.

This CDR3 reads CASRLRGQPGDTGELFF. Written as DNA, the CDR3 is TGTGCCAGTAGATTAAGGGGCCAGCCGGGGGACACCGGGGAGCTGTTTTTT. The chain is built from TRBV19 and TRBJ2-2; the D gene is possibly TRBD2 (6 bases). V gave up 6 bases and J gave up 3 bases, with 20 bases separating them. This CDR3 is 17 amino acids long. Germline V lookup: CDR1 LNHDA, CDR2 SQIVND (reference sequence).

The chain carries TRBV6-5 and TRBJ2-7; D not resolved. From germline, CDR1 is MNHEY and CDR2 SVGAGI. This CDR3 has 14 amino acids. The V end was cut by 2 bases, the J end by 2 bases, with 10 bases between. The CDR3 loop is CASSYTQETYEQYF. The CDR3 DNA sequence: TGTGCCAGCAGTTACACGCAGGAAACCTACGAGCAGTACTTC.

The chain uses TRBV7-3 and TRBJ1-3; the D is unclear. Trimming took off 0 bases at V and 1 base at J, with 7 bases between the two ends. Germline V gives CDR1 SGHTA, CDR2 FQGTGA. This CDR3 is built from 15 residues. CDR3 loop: CASSLTGGSGNTIYF. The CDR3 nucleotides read TGTGCCAGCAGCTTAACTGGAGGTTCTGGAAACACCATATATTTT.

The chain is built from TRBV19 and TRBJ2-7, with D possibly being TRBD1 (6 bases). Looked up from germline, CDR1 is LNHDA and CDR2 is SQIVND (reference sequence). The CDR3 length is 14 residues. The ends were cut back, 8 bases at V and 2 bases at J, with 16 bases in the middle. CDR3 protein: CASSNSGVPYEQYF. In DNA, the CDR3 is TGTGCCAGTTCAAACTCAGGGGTCCCCTACGAGCAGTACTTC.

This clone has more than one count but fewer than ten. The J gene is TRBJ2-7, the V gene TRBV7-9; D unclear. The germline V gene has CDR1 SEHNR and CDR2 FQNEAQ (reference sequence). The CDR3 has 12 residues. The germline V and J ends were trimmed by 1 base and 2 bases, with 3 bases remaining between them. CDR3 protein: CASSLGAYEQYF. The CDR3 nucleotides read TGTGCCAGCAGCTTAGGCGCCTACGAGCAGTACTTC.

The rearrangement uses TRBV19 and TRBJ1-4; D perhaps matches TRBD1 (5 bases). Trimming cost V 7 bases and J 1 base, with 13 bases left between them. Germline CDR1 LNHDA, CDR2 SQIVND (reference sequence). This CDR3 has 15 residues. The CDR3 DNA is TGTGCCAGTAAGTCCTCCGGGGGAACTAATGAAAAACTGTTTTTT. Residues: CASKSSGGTNEKLFF.

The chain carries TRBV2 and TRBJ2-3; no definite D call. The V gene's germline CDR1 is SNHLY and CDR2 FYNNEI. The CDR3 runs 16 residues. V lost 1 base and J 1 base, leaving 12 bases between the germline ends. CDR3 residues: CASSEGSGRGTDTQYF. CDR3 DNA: TGTGCCAGCAGTGAAGGGTCAGGCCGAGGCACAGATACGCAGTATTTT.

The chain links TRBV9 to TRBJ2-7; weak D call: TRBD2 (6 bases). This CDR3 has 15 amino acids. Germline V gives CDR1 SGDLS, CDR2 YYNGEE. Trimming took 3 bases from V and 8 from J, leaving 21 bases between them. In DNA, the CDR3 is TGTGCCAGCAGCGCCTCCGGGACTCCATTTGATAAGCAGTACTTC. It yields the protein CASSASGTPFDKQYF.

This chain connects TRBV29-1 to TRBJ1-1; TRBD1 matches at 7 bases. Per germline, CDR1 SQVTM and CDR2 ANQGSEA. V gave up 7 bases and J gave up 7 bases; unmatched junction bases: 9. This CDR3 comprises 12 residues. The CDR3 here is CSAVTGAGEAFF. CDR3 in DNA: TGCAGCGCCGTAACAGGGGCCGGTGAAGCTTTCTTT.

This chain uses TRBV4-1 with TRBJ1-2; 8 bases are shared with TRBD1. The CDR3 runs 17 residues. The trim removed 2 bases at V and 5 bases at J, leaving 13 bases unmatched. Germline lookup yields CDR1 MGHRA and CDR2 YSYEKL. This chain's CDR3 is CASSQTPAGGLPYGYTF. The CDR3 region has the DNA TGCGCCAGCAGCCAAACACCGGCAGGGGGCCTCCCATATGGCTACACCTTC.

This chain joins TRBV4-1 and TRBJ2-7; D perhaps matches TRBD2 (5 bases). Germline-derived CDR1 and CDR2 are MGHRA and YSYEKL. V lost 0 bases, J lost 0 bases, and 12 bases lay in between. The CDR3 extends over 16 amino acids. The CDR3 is CASSQDGGAVSYEQYF. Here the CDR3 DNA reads TGCGCCAGCAGCCAAGATGGAGGCGCGGTCTCCTACGAGCAGTACTTC.

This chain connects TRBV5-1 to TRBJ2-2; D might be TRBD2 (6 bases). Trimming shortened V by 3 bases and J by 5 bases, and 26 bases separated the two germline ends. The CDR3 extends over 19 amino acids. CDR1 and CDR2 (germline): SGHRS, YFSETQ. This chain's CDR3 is CASSSRLGAGLAGTGELFF. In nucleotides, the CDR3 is TGCGCCAGCAGCTCGCGGTTAGGAGCGGGCCTCGCTGGGACCGGGGAGCTGTTTTTT.

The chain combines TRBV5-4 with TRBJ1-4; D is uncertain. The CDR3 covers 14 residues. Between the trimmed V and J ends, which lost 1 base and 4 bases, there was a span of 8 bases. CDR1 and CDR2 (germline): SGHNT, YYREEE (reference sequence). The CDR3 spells CASSLSPLNEKLFF. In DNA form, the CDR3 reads TGTGCCAGCAGCTTGTCCCCGCTTAATGAAAAACTGTTTTTT. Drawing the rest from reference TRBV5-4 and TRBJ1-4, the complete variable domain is ETGVTQSPTHLIKTRGQQVTLRCSSQSGHNTVSWYQQALGQGPQFIFQYYREEENGRGNFPPRFSGLQFPNYSSELNVNALELDDSALYLCASSLSPLNEKLFFGSGTQLSVL.

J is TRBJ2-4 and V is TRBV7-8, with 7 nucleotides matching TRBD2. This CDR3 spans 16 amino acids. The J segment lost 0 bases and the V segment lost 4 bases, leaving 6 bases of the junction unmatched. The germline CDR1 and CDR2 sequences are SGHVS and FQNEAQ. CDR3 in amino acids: CASSSERGLAKNIQYF. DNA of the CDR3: TGTGCCAGCAGCTCAGAGCGGGGCTTAGCCAAAAACATTCAGTACTTC.

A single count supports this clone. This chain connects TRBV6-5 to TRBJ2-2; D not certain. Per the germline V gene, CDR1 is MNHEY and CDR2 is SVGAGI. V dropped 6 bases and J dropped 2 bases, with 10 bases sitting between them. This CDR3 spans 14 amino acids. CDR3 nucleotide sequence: TGTGCCAGCAGGGCGACGCCTAACACCGGGGAGCTGTTTTTT. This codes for CASRATPNTGELFF.

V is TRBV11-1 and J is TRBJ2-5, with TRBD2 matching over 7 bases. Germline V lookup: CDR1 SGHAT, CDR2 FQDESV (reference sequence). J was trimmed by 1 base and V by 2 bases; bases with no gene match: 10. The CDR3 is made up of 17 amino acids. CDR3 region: CASSLTAGPWAQETQYF. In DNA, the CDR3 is TGTGCCAGCAGCTTAACAGCGGGACCCTGGGCCCAAGAGACCCAGTACTTC.

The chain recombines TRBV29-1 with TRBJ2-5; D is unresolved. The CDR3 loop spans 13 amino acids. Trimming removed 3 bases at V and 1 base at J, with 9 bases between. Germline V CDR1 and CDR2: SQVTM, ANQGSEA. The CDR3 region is CSVDGSLQETQYF. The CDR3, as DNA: TGCAGCGTTGACGGCAGCCTCCAAGAGACCCAGTACTTC.

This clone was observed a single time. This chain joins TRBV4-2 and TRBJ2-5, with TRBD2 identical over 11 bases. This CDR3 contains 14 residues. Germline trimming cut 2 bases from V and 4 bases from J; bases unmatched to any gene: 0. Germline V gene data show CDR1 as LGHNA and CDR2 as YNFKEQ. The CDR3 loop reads CASSQLAGGETQYF. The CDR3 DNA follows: TGTGCCAGCAGCCAACTAGCGGGAGGAGAGACCCAGTACTTC.

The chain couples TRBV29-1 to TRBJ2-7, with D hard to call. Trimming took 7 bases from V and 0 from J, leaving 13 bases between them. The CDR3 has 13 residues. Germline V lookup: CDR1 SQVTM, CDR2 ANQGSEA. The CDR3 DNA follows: TGCAGCGGTACCGGACGTGGCTCCTACGAGCAGTACTTC. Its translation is CSGTGRGSYEQYF.

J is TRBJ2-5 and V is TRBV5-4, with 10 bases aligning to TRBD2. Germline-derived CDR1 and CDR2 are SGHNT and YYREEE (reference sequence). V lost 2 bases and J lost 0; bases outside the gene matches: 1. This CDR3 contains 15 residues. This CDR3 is CASSLTSGNQETQYF. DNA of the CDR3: TGTGCCAGCAGCTTAACTAGCGGGAACCAAGAGACCCAGTACTTC.